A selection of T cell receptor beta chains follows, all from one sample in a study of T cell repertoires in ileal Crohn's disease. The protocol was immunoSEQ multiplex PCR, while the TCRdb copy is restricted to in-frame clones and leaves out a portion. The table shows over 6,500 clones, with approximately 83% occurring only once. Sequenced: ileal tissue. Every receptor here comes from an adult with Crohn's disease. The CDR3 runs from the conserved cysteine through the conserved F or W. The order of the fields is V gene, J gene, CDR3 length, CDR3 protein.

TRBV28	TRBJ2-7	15	CASRLGSVGNYEQYF
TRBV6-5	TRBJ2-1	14	CASSPLSSYNEQFF
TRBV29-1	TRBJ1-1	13	CSVGGTGNTEAFF
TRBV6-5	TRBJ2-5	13	CASSYSVIETQYF
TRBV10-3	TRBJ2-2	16	CAISEKPGGGTGELFF
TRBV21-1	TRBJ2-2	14	CASSNQTGTRELFF
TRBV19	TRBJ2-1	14	CASSISVPAFEQFF
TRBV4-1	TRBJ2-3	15	CASSREGPRTDTQYF
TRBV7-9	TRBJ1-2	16	CASSLGDRARNYGYTF
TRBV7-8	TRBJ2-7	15	CASSLDAGLSYEQYF
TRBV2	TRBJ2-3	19	CASSDESRGGLNSADTQYF
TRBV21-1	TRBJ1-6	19	CASSHGGGLTSPYNSPLHF
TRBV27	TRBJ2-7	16	CARWGTVTVTSYEQYF
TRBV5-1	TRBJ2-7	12	CASSETDYEQYF
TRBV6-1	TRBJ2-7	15	CASSEIPGTSDEQYF
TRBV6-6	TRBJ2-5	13	CATRGLAQETQYF
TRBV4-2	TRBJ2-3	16	CASSQMRGTTTDTQYF
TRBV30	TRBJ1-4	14	CAWSVRQGARKLFF
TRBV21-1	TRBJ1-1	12	CASTQGDTEAFF
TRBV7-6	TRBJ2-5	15	CASSSTPGAGETQYF
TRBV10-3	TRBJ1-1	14	CAISESKGITEAFF
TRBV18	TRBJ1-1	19	CASSPTPPTGLVGITEAFF
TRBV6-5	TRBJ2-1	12	CASSRGDNEQFF
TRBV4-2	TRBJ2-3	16	CASSQDEGGGTDTQYF
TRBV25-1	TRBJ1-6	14	CASSEGGYNSPLHF
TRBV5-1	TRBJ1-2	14	CASSLEGHYYGYTF
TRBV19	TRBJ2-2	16	CASSMTPPGNTGELFF
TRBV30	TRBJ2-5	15	CAWSGGGGAPETQYF
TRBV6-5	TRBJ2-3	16	CASSYSSRGVTDTQYF
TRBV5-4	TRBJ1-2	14	CASSPTTVNYGYTF
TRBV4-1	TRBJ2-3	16	CASSQGVSGGADTQYF
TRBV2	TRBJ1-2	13	CASRGGISAGYTF
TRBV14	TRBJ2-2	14	CASSPFLDTGELFF
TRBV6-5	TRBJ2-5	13	CASSYSIEETQYF
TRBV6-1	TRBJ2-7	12	CASRRDSQEQYF
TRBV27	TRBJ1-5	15	CASSLFLDRGQPQHF
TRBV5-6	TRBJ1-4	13	CASSRRGHEKLFF
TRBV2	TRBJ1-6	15	CASSGRGSYNSPLHF
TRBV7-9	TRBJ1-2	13	CASSVTQGGGYTF
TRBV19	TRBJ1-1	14	CASSLDVPYTEAFF